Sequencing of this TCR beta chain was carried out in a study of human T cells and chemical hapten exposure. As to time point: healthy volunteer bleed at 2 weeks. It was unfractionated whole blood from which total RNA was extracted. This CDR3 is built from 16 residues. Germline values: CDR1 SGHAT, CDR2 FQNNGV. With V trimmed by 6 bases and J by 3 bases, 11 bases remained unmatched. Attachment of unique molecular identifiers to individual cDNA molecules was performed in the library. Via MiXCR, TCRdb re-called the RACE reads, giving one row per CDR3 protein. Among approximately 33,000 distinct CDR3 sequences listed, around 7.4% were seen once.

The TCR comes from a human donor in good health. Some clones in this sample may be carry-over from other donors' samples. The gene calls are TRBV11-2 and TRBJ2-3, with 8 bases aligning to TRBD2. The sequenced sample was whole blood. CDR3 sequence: CASRTGVAGPTDTQYF. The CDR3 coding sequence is TGTGCCAGCAGAACGGGGGTAGCGGGACCGACAGATACGCAGTATTTT.